This T cell receptor (beta chain) was retrieved from a study of regulatory T cells in long-lasting Graves disease. Time point of the sample: newly diagnosed GD, antithyroid drugs for less than 3 months. Construction of the TCR library relied on RNA isolated from PBMCs. Arm-PCR with iRepertoire HTBI primers amplified the CDR3 regions for these TCR beta libraries. TCRdb itself ran the multiplex PCR reads through MiXCR, one entry per CDR3 protein. The table shows around 500,000 distinct CDR3 sequences, with 12% occurring only once. This clonotype was detected a few times. V was clipped by 3 bases and J by 6 bases, with 14 bases between them. The CDR3 length is 15 residues. CDR1 is SGHDN and CDR2 is FVKESK in the germline V gene. Separately, the same data were catalogued under a study of T cells in Graves' hyperthyroidism and ophthalmopathy.

The chain employs TRBV14 and TRBJ2-2, with a weak D call TRBD1 (6 bases). The TCR was taken from a woman aged 25-40 years with Graves disease. Sample: peripheral blood mononuclear cells (PBMCs), taken at new diagnosis, from a patient treated with antithyroid drugs. The CDR3 loop is CASSHRTVKAGELFF. The CDR3 coding sequence is TGTGCCAGCAGCCACCGGACAGTTAAGGCCGGGGAGCTGTTTTTT.